This TCR beta chain emerged from a study of blood T cells in healthy people across ages. Total RNA was isolated from each sample in quantities of at least 6 micrograms. Combining a sample-barcoded 5' primer with a J-beta primer mix, a second PCR ran for roughly 6 to 12 cycles. TCRdb analysed the 5' RACE reads with MiXCR anew, one entry per CDR3 protein. Altogether around 790,000 distinct CDR3 sequences are present, more than 40% being singletons, with the ten largest covering approximately 19%. As concerns this clonotype: The antigen remains undetermined.

This CDR3 spans 15 amino acids. With 1 base removed from V and 13 bases from J, the gap between germline ends came to 20 bases. CDR1 and CDR2 from the germline V gene are MGHRA and YSYEKL. Study-wide points: A strong correlation between TCR beta diversity and naive T cell percentage was seen.

This receptor was obtained from a man aged 55 to 69 in good health. Sample: blood. The chain recombines TRBV4-1 with TRBJ2-1; D is possibly TRBD2 (5 bases). CDR3 bases: TGCGCCAGCAGCCAAGCGGCCAGCCGGGGAGAGACCCAGTTCTTC. It translates to CASSQAASRGETQFF.